A single sample gave rise to the 3 T cell receptor beta chains below, sequenced in a study of blood T cell repertoires in COVID-19. Repertoires were generated with immunoSEQ multiplex PCR, while TCRdb's copy carries only in-frame clones and drops some. The sample carries about 140,000 clones, around 82% recorded once. The sequenced material came from PBMCs or T cells enriched from blood (not recorded which). These receptors originate from a man aged 40-49 years with acute COVID-19.

This chain uses TRBV3-1 (or the pseudogene TRBV3-2) with TRBJ2-3; 7 bases align to TRBD2. V lost 4 bases and J lost 2; bases outside the gene matches: 3. Germline CDR1 and CDR2: LGHDT and YNNKEL (reference sequence). The CDR3 sequence is 14 residues long. CDR3 loop: CASSPGDYTDTQYF. CDR3 nucleotides: TGTGCCAGCAGCCCCGGGGACTACACAGATACGCAGTATTTT.

There are a few counts of this clone. The rearrangement joins TRBV6-5 to TRBJ1-1; D not resolved. Germline V gene data show CDR1 as MNHEY and CDR2 as SVGAGI. V was pared by 3 bases and J by 2 bases, with 13 bases between. The CDR3 sequence is 15 residues long. CDR3 amino acids: CASSYFGRVNTEAFF. In DNA form, the CDR3 reads TGTGCCAGCAGTTATTTTGGGAGGGTAAACACTGAAGCTTTCTTT.

This sequence joins TRBV18 and TRBJ2-5; 7 nucleotides agree with TRBD1. This CDR3 is built from 15 residues. Trimming took 8 bases from V and 1 from J; bases not matched to a gene: 10. The germline V gene has CDR1 KGHSH and CDR2 LQKENI. CDR3 amino acids: CASQRQGLIQETQYF. The CDR3 DNA sequence: TGTGCCAGCCAACGACAGGGATTAATCCAAGAGACCCAGTACTTC.